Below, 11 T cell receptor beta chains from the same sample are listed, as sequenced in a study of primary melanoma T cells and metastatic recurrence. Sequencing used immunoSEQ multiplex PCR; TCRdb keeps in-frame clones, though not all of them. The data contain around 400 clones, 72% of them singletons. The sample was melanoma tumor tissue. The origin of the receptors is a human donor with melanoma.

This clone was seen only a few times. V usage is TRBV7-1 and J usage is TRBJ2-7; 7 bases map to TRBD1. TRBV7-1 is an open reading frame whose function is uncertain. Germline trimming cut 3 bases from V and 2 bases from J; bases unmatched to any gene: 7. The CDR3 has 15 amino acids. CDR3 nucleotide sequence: TGTGCCAGCAGCTCTGAGGGGGCAGATACCTACGAGCAGTACTTC. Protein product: CASSSEGADTYEQYF.

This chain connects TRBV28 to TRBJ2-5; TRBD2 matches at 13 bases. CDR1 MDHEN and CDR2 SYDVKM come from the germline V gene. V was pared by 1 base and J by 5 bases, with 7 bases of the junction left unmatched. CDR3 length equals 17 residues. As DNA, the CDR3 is TGTGCCAGCAGTTTATCGGCACTAGCGGGAGGGGGGGAGACCCAGTACTTC. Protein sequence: CASSLSALAGGGETQYF. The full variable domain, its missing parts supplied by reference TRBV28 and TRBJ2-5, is DVKVTQSSRYLVKRTGEKVFLECVQDMDHENMFWYRQDPGLGLRLIYFSYDVKMKEKGDIPEGYSVSREKKERFSLILESASTNQTSMYLCASSLSALAGGGETQYFGPGTRLLVL.

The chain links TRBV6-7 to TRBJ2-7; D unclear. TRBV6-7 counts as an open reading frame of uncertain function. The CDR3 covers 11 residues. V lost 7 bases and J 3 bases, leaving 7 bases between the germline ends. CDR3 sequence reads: CASTGRYEQYF. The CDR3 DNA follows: TGTGCCAGCACCGGACGCTACGAGCAGTACTTC.

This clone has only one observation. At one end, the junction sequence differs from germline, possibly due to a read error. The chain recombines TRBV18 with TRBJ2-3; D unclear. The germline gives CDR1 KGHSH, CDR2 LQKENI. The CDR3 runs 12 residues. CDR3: CASSPSTDTQYF. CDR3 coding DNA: TGTGCCAGCTCACCAAGCACAGATACGCAATATTTT. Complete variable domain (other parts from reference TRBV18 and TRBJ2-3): NAGVMQNPRHLVRRRGQEARLRCSPMKGHSHVYWYRQLPEEGLKFMVYLQKENIIDESGMPKERFSAEFPKEGPSILRIQQVVRGDSAAYFCASSPSTDTQYFGPGTRLTVL.

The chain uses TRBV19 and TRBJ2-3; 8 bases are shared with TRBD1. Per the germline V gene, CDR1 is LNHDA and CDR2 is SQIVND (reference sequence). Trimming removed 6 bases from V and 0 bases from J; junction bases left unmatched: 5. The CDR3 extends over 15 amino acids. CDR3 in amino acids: CASSPGGTSTDTQYF. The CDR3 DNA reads TGTGCCAGTAGCCCAGGGGGCACTAGCACAGATACGCAGTATTTT. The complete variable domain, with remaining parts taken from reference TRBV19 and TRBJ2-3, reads DGGITQSPKYLFRKEGQNVTLSCEQNLNHDAMYWYRQDPGQGLRLIYYSQIVNDFQKGDIAEGYSVSREKKESFPLTVTSAQKNPTAFYLCASSPGGTSTDTQYFGPGTRLTVL.

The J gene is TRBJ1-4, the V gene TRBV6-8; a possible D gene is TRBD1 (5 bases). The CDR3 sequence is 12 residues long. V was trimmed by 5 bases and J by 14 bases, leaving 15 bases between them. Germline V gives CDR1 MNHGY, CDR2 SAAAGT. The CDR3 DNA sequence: TGTGCCAGCAGTCCCCTCCTCGGGGCGCTGTTTTTT. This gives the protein CASSPLLGALFF.

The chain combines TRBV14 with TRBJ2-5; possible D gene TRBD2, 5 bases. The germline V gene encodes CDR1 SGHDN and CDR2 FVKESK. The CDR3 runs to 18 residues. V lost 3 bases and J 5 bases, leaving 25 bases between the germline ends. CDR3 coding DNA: TGTGCCAGCAGCCAGAGCGAGAGCGACGAGAAATGGGAGGAGACCCAGTACTTC. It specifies CASSQSESDEKWEETQYF.

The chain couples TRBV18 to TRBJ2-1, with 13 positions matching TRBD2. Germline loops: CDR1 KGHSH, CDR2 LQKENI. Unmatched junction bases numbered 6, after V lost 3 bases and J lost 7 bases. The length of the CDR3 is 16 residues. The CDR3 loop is CASSPLGLAGRNEQFF. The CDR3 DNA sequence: TGTGCCAGCTCACCGTTGGGACTAGCGGGGAGAAATGAGCAGTTCTTC.

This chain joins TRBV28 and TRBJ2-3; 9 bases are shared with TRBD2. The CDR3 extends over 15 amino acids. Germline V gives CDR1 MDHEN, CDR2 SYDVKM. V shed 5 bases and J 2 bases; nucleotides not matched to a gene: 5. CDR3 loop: CASSLSGGFTDTQYF. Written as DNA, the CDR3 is TGTGCCAGCAGTCTTAGCGGGGGATTCACAGATACGCAGTATTTT. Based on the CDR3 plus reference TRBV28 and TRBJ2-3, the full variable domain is DVKVTQSSRYLVKRTGEKVFLECVQDMDHENMFWYRQDPGLGLRLIYFSYDVKMKEKGDIPEGYSVSREKKERFSLILESASTNQTSMYLCASSLSGGFTDTQYFGPGTRLTVL.

CDR3 nucleotide sequence: TGTGCCAGCTCCCTGGGACCTCGGTCTGGTGAGCAGTTCTTC. Translated: CASSLGPRSGEQFF. This chain uses TRBV18 with TRBJ2-1; D is tentatively TRBD1 or TRBD2 (5 bases each). The CDR3 covers 14 residues. Germline CDR1 is KGHSH and CDR2 is LQKENI. The ends were cut back, 6 bases at V and 9 bases at J, with 18 bases in the middle.

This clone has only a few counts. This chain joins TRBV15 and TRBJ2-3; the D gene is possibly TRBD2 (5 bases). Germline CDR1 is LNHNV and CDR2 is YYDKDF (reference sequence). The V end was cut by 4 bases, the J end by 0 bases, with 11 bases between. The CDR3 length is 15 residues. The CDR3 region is CATSNPAESTDTQYF. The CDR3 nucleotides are TGTGCCACCAGCAACCCAGCGGAGAGCACAGATACGCAGTATTTT. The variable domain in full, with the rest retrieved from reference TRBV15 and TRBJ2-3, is DAMVIQNPRYQVTQFGKPVTLSCSQTLNHNVMYWYQQKSSQAPKLLFHYYDKDFNNEADTPDNFQSRRPNTSFCFLDIRSPGLGDTAMYLCATSNPAESTDTQYFGPGTRLTVL.